The 27 T cell receptor gamma chains below all came from one sample that was sequenced in a study of gamma delta lymphoproliferative disorders and STAT genes. TCRdb re-called the multiplex PCR reads via CATT. In the table there are under 700 gamma-chain clones, roughly 9.3% of which are singletons. Genomic DNA from isolated PBMCs served as the sequencing template. The sample consisted of blood. These receptors all stem from a human donor in good health.

This clone is termed large. A read error may explain this, as a much larger clone is one base away. The CDR3 DNA reads as TGTGCCACCTGGGATGGTTATTATAAGAAACTCTTT. Translation: CATWDGYYKKLF. The chain carries TRGV3 and TRGJ1 or TRGJ2. In the absence of a J gene in TCRdb, the DNA was matched to germline to assign it here. V was clipped by 4 bases and J by 3 bases; unmatched bases: 3. CDR1 and CDR2 (germline): VTNTFY, YDVSTARD (reference sequence). The CDR3 loop spans 12 amino acids.

This clone rates as medium-sized (0.01 to 0.1%). The V and J genes are TRGV2 and TRGJ1 or TRGJ2. TCRdb leaves out the J gene; it was filled in here by matching the DNA to germline. This CDR3 spans 11 amino acids. CDR1 is EGSNGY and CDR2 is YDSYNSKV in the germline V gene. With V trimmed by 0 bases and J by 9 bases, 2 bases remained unmatched. This CDR3 is CATWDGFKKLF. The CDR3 bases are TGTGCCACCTGGGACGGGTTTAAGAAACTCTTT.

This clone was counted once. The gene calls are TRGV10 and TRGJP1. As TCRdb names no J gene, one was assigned here on the basis of a DNA match to germline. TRGV10 is an ORF for which the function is uncertain. V shed 8 bases, J shed 5 bases, and the junction held 6 bases outside the gene matches. The CDR3 is made up of 13 amino acids. CDR3 residues: CAAWGVTGWFKIF. The CDR3 DNA reads as TGTGCTGCGTGGGGCGTAACTGGTTGGTTCAAGATATTT.

By sample share, this clone is medium-sized. The chain couples TRGV8 to TRGJ1 or TRGJ2. The J gene, not given by TCRdb, was assigned here from a germline match of the nucleotide sequence. Germline V gene sequence: CDR1 VENAVY, CDR2 YDSYNSRV. V lost 1 base to trimming and J lost 0 bases; unmatched junction nucleotides: 3. This CDR3 contains 14 residues. CDR3 region: CATWDSPNYYKKLF. In nucleotides, the CDR3 is TGTGCCACCTGGGATAGCCCGAATTATTATAAGAAACTCTTT.

This clone was detected a few times. A far larger clone is just one base off, so this is likely a read error. The sample contains more than one DNA sequence encoding this CDR3. The V gene is TRGV2, the J gene TRGJ1 or TRGJ2. TCRdb records no J gene; here it was assigned by comparing the DNA to germline. CDR3 length: 16 residues. CDR1 is EGSNGY, CDR2 YDSYNSKV, per germline. The CDR3 nucleotides read TGTGCCACTTGGGACCGGGTAGGTAAACCTGGGGGTAAGAAACTCTTT. It is translated as CATWDRVGKPGGKKLF.

The V call is TRGV11, the J call TRGJ1 or TRGJ2. TRGV11 carries the ORF label, with uncertain function. The CDR3 covers 10 residues. V gave up 12 bases and J gave up 6 bases; unmatched junction bases: 5. For the CDR3, the DNA is TGTGCCTGCCCCCTTTATAAGAAACTCTTT. Residues: CACPLYKKLF.

This clone is classed as large (0.1 to 1%). The V and J genes are TRGV2 and TRGJP2. The J gene is not listed in TCRdb, so it was assigned here from a DNA match to germline. Germline values: CDR1 EGSNGY, CDR2 YDSYNSKV. Trimming at V came to 0 bases and at J to 2 bases, leaving 3 bases not matched to a gene. This CDR3 comprises 15 residues. The CDR3 reads CATWDGPSSDWIKTF. DNA for the CDR3: TGTGCCACCTGGGACGGGCCGAGTAGTGATTGGATCAAGACGTTT.

This clone was counted a few times. For this DNA, TCRdb reports the protein of a much larger clone, which diverges at residue 7, most likely from a read error; the protein presented here is translated directly from the DNA. The chain has TRGV8 and TRGJ1 or TRGJ2. TCRdb offers no J gene call, so here the DNA was matched to germline to obtain one. CDR1 and CDR2 from the germline V gene are VENAVY and YDSYNSRV. The CDR3 consists of 15 residues. With V trimmed by 2 bases and J by 4 bases, 11 bases remained unmatched. The CDR3 region is CATWDTRRKYYKKLF. In DNA, the CDR3 is TGTGCCACCTGGGATACCAGGAGAAAATATTATAAGAAACTCTTT.

Within the sample, this clone is large. DNA of the CDR3: TGTGCCACCTGGGACGTCTATTATAAGAAACTCTTT. It translates to CATWDVYYKKLF. V gene TRGV2 combines with J gene TRGJ1 or TRGJ2. TCRdb does not report a J gene; here it was assigned by matching the DNA to germline references. The germline CDR1 and CDR2 sequences are EGSNGY and YDSYNSKV. This CDR3 has 12 amino acids. V dropped 2 bases and J dropped 4; count of bases not matched to a gene: 2.

This clone rates as medium-sized. Other nucleotide sequences from this sample produce the same CDR3. The V gene is TRGV8, the J gene TRGJ1 or TRGJ2. As TCRdb names no J gene, one was assigned here on the basis of a DNA match to germline. The germline V gene encodes CDR1 VENAVY and CDR2 YDSYNSRV. J gave up 3 bases and V 4 bases, and 3 bases lay outside the gene matches. The CDR3 has 12 amino acids. The CDR3 region is CATWDLYYKKLF. As DNA, the CDR3 is TGTGCCACCTGGGACCTTTATTATAAGAAACTCTTT.

This clone is classed as medium-sized. This chain links TRGV8 with TRGJ1 or TRGJ2. TCRdb is silent on the J gene; assignment here came from matching the DNA to germline. CDR3 length: 16 amino acids. Germline V gene lookup returns CDR1 VENAVY and CDR2 YDSYNSRV. V dropped 4 bases and J dropped 0; count of bases not matched to a gene: 12. The CDR3 nucleotides are TGTGCCACCTGGGAACGGTACAGCCTGAATTATTATAAGAAACTCTTT. Translating it yields CATWERYSLNYYKKLF.

This clone has only a few counts. The V gene is TRGV9, the J gene TRGJ1 or TRGJ2. TCRdb supplies no J gene; here it was assigned by aligning the nucleotide sequence to germline. The CDR3 has 14 residues. Per the germline V gene, CDR1 is GITISATS and CDR2 is ISYDGTV (reference sequence). V shed 6 bases, J shed 9 bases, and the junction held 17 bases outside the gene matches. The DNA of the CDR3 is TGTGCCTTGTGGACCTCTGGGCCTAGCTCTAAGAAACTCTTT. Translating it yields CALWTSGPSSKKLF.

This chain uses TRGV11 with TRGJ1 or TRGJ2. TCRdb lists no J gene, so it was determined here by aligning the DNA to germline. Being an ORF, TRGV11 has a function that is uncertain. The CDR3 consists of 15 residues. With V trimmed by 0 bases and J by 6 bases, 8 bases remained unmatched. In DNA form, the CDR3 reads TGTGCCTGCTGGATTAGGCACTTCATATGTTATAAGAAACTCTTT. Protein: CACWIRHFICYKKLF.

By share, this clone counts as medium-sized. V and J are TRGV2 and TRGJ1 or TRGJ2. The J gene, not given by TCRdb, was assigned here from a germline match of the nucleotide sequence. Per the germline V gene, CDR1 is EGSNGY and CDR2 is YDSYNSKV. The CDR3 spans 12 residues. V was pared by 0 bases and J by 6 bases, with 2 bases of the junction left unmatched. The CDR3 protein is CATWDGLYKKLF. In DNA, the CDR3 is TGTGCCACCTGGGACGGGCTTTATAAGAAACTCTTT.

This clone has more than one count but fewer than ten. The genes are TRGV2 and TRGJ1 or TRGJ2. The J gene, not given by TCRdb, was assigned here from a germline match of the nucleotide sequence. The CDR3 is 13 residues long. J gave up 7 bases and V 0 bases, and 6 bases lay outside the gene matches. CDR1 and CDR2 (germline): EGSNGY, YDSYNSKV. CDR3 residues: CATWDGPAYKKLF. CDR3 DNA: TGTGCCACCTGGGACGGGCCAGCGTATAAGAAACTCTTT.

The chain is built from TRGV4 and TRGJ1 or TRGJ2. Because TCRdb records no J gene, it was assigned here through a match of the DNA to germline. The CDR3 sequence is 10 residues long. V gave up 10 bases and J gave up 6 bases; unmatched junction bases: 6. Germline CDR1 is EGSTGY and CDR2 is YDSYTSSV. The CDR3 nucleotides read TGTGCCACACTCTCTTATAAGAAACTCTTT. Translating gives CATLSYKKLF.

This clone rates as medium-sized. The rearrangement links TRGV3 to TRGJ1 or TRGJ2. No J gene was available from TCRdb, and it was assigned here by a germline match of the DNA. CDR1 is VTNTFY, CDR2 YDVSTARD, per germline (reference sequence). J lost 4 bases, V lost 0 bases, and 6 bases had no gene match. This CDR3 is 14 amino acids long. The CDR3 region is CATWDRHFYYKKLF. CDR3 sequence (DNA): TGTGCCACCTGGGACAGGCACTTCTATTATAAGAAACTCTTT.

The J gene went uncalled, whereas the V gene is TRGV11. TRGV11 is classed as an ORF, of uncertain function. The CDR3 has 9 residues. The CDR3 nucleotides are TGTGCCTGCTGGATTCTGAGACTCTTT. It translates to CACWILRLF.

As to this clone: The DNA is omitted, as the CDR3 cannot be located on it reliably, and the CDR3 follows TCRdb's listing. The V gene corresponds to TRGV11; no J gene was called. TRGV11 is an open reading frame whose function is uncertain. The CDR3 is made up of 13 amino acids, end residues included. CDR3 in amino acids: CTTVPAGLREKLF.

This clone turned up a few times. The chain uses TRGV9 and TRGJ1 or TRGJ2. Germline matching of the DNA provided the J gene here, since TCRdb leaves it blank. Trimming took 3 bases from V and 3 from J; bases not matched to a gene: 5. Germline V lookup: CDR1 GITISATS, CDR2 ISYDGTV (reference sequence). CDR3 length equals 13 residues. CDR3 loop: CALWESFYYKKLF. The CDR3 DNA sequence: TGTGCCTTGTGGGAGTCGTTTTATTATAAGAAACTCTTT.

Relative to its sample, this clone is medium-sized. This chain connects TRGV3 to TRGJ1 or TRGJ2. Since TCRdb gives no J gene, matching the DNA to germline was used here to assign it. The CDR3 spans 13 residues. Germline CDR1 is VTNTFY and CDR2 is YDVSTARD (reference sequence). V was clipped by 0 bases and J by 8 bases; unmatched bases: 7. The CDR3 sequence is CATWDRLPNKKLF. CDR3 DNA: TGTGCCACCTGGGACAGGCTACCCAATAAGAAACTCTTT.

By sample fraction, this clone is medium-sized. The rearrangement uses TRGV9 and TRGJ1 or TRGJ2. The J gene was missing in TCRdb and was found by matching the end of the DNA to germline. The germline V gene encodes CDR1 GITISATS and CDR2 ISYDGTV (reference sequence). The CDR3 is 12 residues long. J was trimmed by 3 bases and V by 3 bases; bases with no gene match: 2. The CDR3 is CALWELYYKKLF. CDR3 sequence (DNA): TGTGCCTTGTGGGAGCTTTATTATAAGAAACTCTTT.

This clone is labeled medium-sized (0.01 to 0.1%). The chain combines TRGV2 with TRGJ1 or TRGJ2. No J gene was available from TCRdb, and it was assigned here by a germline match of the DNA. The CDR3 totals 14 residues. Germline V gene sequence: CDR1 EGSNGY, CDR2 YDSYNSKV. J gave up 6 bases and V 0 bases, and 8 bases lay outside the gene matches. CDR3 amino acids: CATWDGLFFYKKLF. CDR3 DNA sequence: TGTGCCACCTGGGACGGGCTGTTTTTTTATAAGAAACTCTTT.

In this sample, this clone is medium-sized. V and J are TRGV9 and TRGJ1 or TRGJ2. The J gene, not given by TCRdb, was assigned here from a germline match of the nucleotide sequence. The CDR3 is made up of 13 amino acids. Germline V gene lookup returns CDR1 GITISATS and CDR2 ISYDGTV (reference sequence). V shed 3 bases, J shed 0 bases, and the junction held 2 bases outside the gene matches. CDR3 amino acids: CALWESNYYKKLF. In nucleotides, the CDR3 is TGTGCCTTGTGGGAGTCGAATTATTATAAGAAACTCTTT.

By share of the sample, this clone is medium-sized. The V and J genes are TRGV10 and TRGJ1 or TRGJ2. TCRdb leaves out the J gene; it was filled in here by matching the DNA to germline. TRGV10 is assigned to the ORF class and has an uncertain function. V was pared by 8 bases and J by 1 base, with 12 bases of the junction left unmatched. The CDR3 totals 15 residues. This chain's CDR3 is CAAWDRTLNYYKKLF. The CDR3 nucleotides read TGTGCTGCGTGGGACCGAACCCTCAATTATTATAAGAAACTCTTT.

This clone was recorded a few times. This sample includes further DNA sequences coding for the same CDR3. DNA for the CDR3: TGTGCCACCTGGGACGGGGTTTATTATAAGAAACTCTTT. Protein product: CATWDGVYYKKLF. The chain employs TRGV2 and TRGJ1 or TRGJ2. The J gene, left out of TCRdb, was set here by checking the DNA against germline. Per the germline V gene, CDR1 is EGSNGY and CDR2 is YDSYNSKV. This CDR3 comprises 13 residues. The J segment lost 3 bases and the V segment lost 0 bases, leaving 2 bases of the junction unmatched.

This rearrangement joins TRGV10 to TRGJ1 or TRGJ2. Germline matching of the DNA provided the J gene here, since TCRdb leaves it blank. TRGV10 is sorted into the ORF group, with uncertain function. This CDR3 comprises 12 residues. V shed 8 bases, J shed 9 bases, and the junction held 11 bases outside the gene matches. CDR3 coding DNA: TGTGCTGCGTGGGATTCCCCTACTAAGAAACTCTTT. The encoded protein is CAAWDSPTKKLF.